A selection of T cell receptor beta chains follows, all from one sample in a study of blood T cell repertoires in COVID-19. Here immunoSEQ multiplex PCR was the method, and the copy in TCRdb shows in-frame clones only, minus some. The sample shows 84,000 or so clones, roughly 80% of them seen only once. The sequenced material came from peripheral blood. The receptor set was obtained from a woman in her thirties or forties with active or convalescent COVID-19. The CDR3 runs from the conserved cysteine through the conserved F or W. D genes are given only for firm matches. For some rows the clone size is stated as once, few or many, or as a class when expanded; others skip it.

V	size	length	J	D	CDR3	DNA
TRBV18	-	15	TRBJ2-5	TRBD1	CASSPWQGAGETQYF	TGTGCCAGCTCACCATGGCAGGGGGCTGGGGAGACCCAGTACTTC
TRBV6-5	-	16	TRBJ2-1	TRBD2	CASSYSSSGRRHEQFF	TGTGCCAGCAGTTACTCCTCTAGCGGGAGACGGCATGAGCAGTTCTTC
TRBV2	-	15	TRBJ2-1	TRBD2	CASRIGTSGYNEQFF	TGTGCCAGCAGAATCGGGACTAGCGGGTACAATGAGCAGTTCTTC
TRBV7-3	-	14	TRBJ2-3	TRBD1	CASSSQGGTDTQYF	TGTGCCAGCAGCTCCCAGGGGGGCACAGATACGCAGTATTTT
TRBV10-3	-	16	TRBJ2-1	TRBD2	CAISELGLASYNEQFF	TGTGCCATCAGTGAGTTAGGACTAGCCTCCTACAATGAGCAGTTCTTC
TRBV5-1	once	16	TRBJ2-6	-	CASRSYQGSGANVLTF	TGCGCCAGCAGATCATATCAGGGCTCTGGGGCCAACGTCCTGACTTTC
TRBV6-1	-	14	TRBJ2-7	-	CASSEAWGLNEQYF	TGTGCCAGCAGTGAAGCATGGGGGCTGAACGAGCAGTACTTC
TRBV28	-	14	TRBJ1-6	TRBD1	CASSSRTGRSPLHF	TGTGCCAGCAGTTCCCGGACAGGGAGGTCACCCCTCCACTTT
TRBV7-9	-	15	TRBJ2-5	-	CASSRPGALGETQYF	TGTGCCAGCAGCCGCCCAGGGGCGCTGGGGGAGACCCAGTACTTC
TRBV27	-	15	TRBJ2-1	TRBD2	CASSERDPGYNEQFF	TGTGCCAGCAGTGAGCGGGACCCTGGTTACAATGAGCAGTTCTTC
TRBV29-1	-	14	TRBJ2-3	-	CSVVEAAGSDTQYF	TGCAGCGTTGTGGAGGCTGCCGGATCGGATACGCAGTATTTT
TRBV28	-	12	TRBJ2-7	TRBD1	CASRTGPYEQYF	TGTGCCAGCCGGACAGGTCCCTACGAGCAGTACTTC
TRBV10-2	-	14	TRBJ2-2	TRBD2	CASRLAGGTGELFF	TGCGCCAGCAGACTAGCGGGAGGTACCGGGGAGCTGTTTTTT
TRBV4-3	-	17	TRBJ1-6	-	CASSQDRGGDRNSPLHF	TGCGCCAGCAGCCAAGATAGGGGGGGAGATAGGAATTCACCCCTCCACTTT
TRBV5-4	-	16	TRBJ2-3	-	CASSSGGSTSTDTQYF	TGTGCCAGCAGCTCGGGCGGGTCAACTAGCACAGATACGCAGTATTTT
TRBV7-2	-	14	TRBJ2-2	TRBD2	CASGGGRASGELFF	TGTGCCAGCGGGGGAGGGAGGGCATCCGGGGAGCTGTTTTTT
TRBV7-9	-	15	TRBJ2-5	-	CASRAPGLDAETQYF	TGTGCCAGCAGAGCCCCGGGACTGGATGCAGAGACCCAGTACTTC
TRBV24-1	-	16	TRBJ2-1	-	CATSNLAGPNYNEQFF	TGTGCCACCAGTAATCTGGCGGGGCCGAACTACAATGAGCAGTTCTTC
TRBV28	-	15	TRBJ2-3	TRBD2	CASMLGLADTDTQYF	TGTGCCAGCATGCTAGGACTAGCGGACACAGATACGCAGTATTTT
TRBV4-1	-	15	TRBJ2-1	TRBD2	CASSQGAGTKNEQFF	TGCGCCAGCAGCCAAGGGGCCGGGACTAAAAATGAGCAGTTCTTC
TRBV15	-	15	TRBJ2-7	TRBD2	CATSRGSGRLGEQYF	TGTGCCACCAGCAGAGGAAGCGGGAGGCTAGGCGAGCAGTACTTC
TRBV3-1/TRBV3-2	-	13	TRBJ2-7	TRBD2	CASSLGGERVWYF	TGTGCCAGCAGCCTCGGGGGGGAGCGGGTGTGGTACTTC
TRBV29-1	-	13	TRBJ1-1	-	CSAYQGMNTEAFF	TGCAGCGCCTACCAGGGAATGAACACTGAAGCTTTCTTT
TRBV5-1	-	17	TRBJ1-3	-	CASSLALGASSRNTIYF	TGCGCCAGCAGCTTGGCCTTGGGGGCCTCCTCGAGAAACACCATATATTTT
TRBV19	-	15	TRBJ1-1	TRBD1	CASSILGQVNTEAFF	TGTGCCAGTAGTATCCTGGGACAGGTGAACACTGAAGCTTTCTTT
TRBV10-2	-	15	TRBJ2-7	TRBD1	CASRPPGQSSYEQYF	TGCGCCAGCAGACCCCCGGGACAGAGCTCCTACGAGCAGTACTTC
TRBV11-2	-	14	TRBJ1-2	-	CASSQGSLMDGYTF	TGTGCCAGCTCCCAGGGCAGTTTAATGGATGGCTACACCTTC
TRBV6-2/TRBV6-3	-	13	TRBJ1-1	TRBD1	CASSRTGGTEAFF	TGTGCCAGCAGCCGGACAGGGGGGACTGAAGCTTTCTTT
TRBV10-3	-	13	TRBJ1-2	-	CAISDPGNYGYTF	TGTGCCATCAGTGACCCGGGAAACTATGGCTACACCTTC
TRBV25-1	-	15	TRBJ1-3	-	CASSDLTGSGNTIYF	TGTGCCAGCAGTGACTTGACAGGCTCTGGAAACACCATATATTTT
TRBV19	few	15	TRBJ2-1	TRBD2	CASRTSGRAYNEQFF	TGTGCCAGTAGGACAAGCGGGAGGGCCTACAATGAGCAGTTCTTC
TRBV3-1/TRBV3-2	-	14	TRBJ2-7	-	CASSQQLDSFEQYF	TGTGCCAGCAGCCAGCAACTAGACTCATTTGAGCAGTACTTC
TRBV19	-	12	TRBJ2-7	-	CATEGRLGEQYF	TGTGCCACCGAAGGGAGGCTGGGCGAGCAGTACTTC
TRBV7-3	-	14	TRBJ2-1	TRBD2	CASSQAGGSNEQFF	TGTGCCAGCAGCCAAGCGGGGGGTTCCAATGAGCAGTTCTTC
TRBV19	-	14	TRBJ1-5	TRBD1	CASSITGVGQPQHF	TGTGCCAGTAGTATCACAGGGGTGGGTCAGCCCCAGCATTTT
TRBV4-2	-	17	TRBJ2-1	TRBD2	CASSPRLGGGAGNEQFF	TGTGCCAGCAGCCCTCGCCTAGGCGGGGGGGCTGGAAATGAGCAGTTCTTC
TRBV10-3	-	16	TRBJ1-6	-	CAISESPGGAGSPLHF	TGTGCCATCAGTGAGTCTCCCGGGGGAGCGGGTTCACCCCTCCACTTT
TRBV7-2	-	14	TRBJ1-6	-	CASSLGGSDSPLHF	TGTGCCAGCAGCTTGGGGGGGAGTGATTCACCCCTCCACTTT
TRBV5-1	-	14	TRBJ2-1	-	CASSTGTSPNEQFF	TGCGCCAGCAGCACCGGGACTTCCCCCAATGAGCAGTTCTTC
TRBV6-5	few	15	TRBJ1-2	-	CASTLNAGSFYGYTF	TGTGCCAGCACACTCAATGCCGGGAGCTTCTATGGCTACACCTTC
TRBV6-4	few	14	TRBJ2-2	-	CASSSDRTTGELFF	TGTGCCAGCAGCTCAGACAGGACCACCGGGGAGCTGTTTTTT
TRBV6-6	-	11	TRBJ2-5	-	CASGSRETQYF	TGTGCCAGCGGGAGTCGGGAGACCCAGTACTTC
TRBV12-3/TRBV12-4	-	11	TRBJ2-3	-	CASGQMDTQYF	TGTGCCAGCGGGCAAATGGATACGCAGTATTTT
TRBV12-5	-	14	TRBJ2-1	TRBD2	CASGLGLAGGEQFF	TGTGCTAGTGGCCTCGGACTAGCGGGAGGTGAGCAGTTCTTC
TRBV2	-	18	TRBJ2-5	-	CASSIANMPGLLGETQYF	TGTGCCAGCAGTATTGCCAATATGCCGGGACTCTTAGGGGAGACCCAGTACTTC